Listed here is a single T cell receptor (beta chain). This entry comes from a study of blood T cell repertoires in COVID-19. TCRdb's table, derived via immunoSEQ multiplex PCR, lists solely in-frame clones and lacks some. The repertoire has about 15,000 clones, approximately 84% of them found once; the top ten carry 17%. The J segment lost 3 bases and the V segment lost 5 bases, leaving 7 bases of the junction unmatched. The CDR3 extends over 15 amino acids. Germline values: CDR1 MNHEY, CDR2 SVGEGT. Sequencing input: peripheral blood. This sequence joins TRBV6-2 or TRBV6-3 and TRBJ2-7, with 10 nucleotides matching TRBD1. The origin of this receptor is a human donor in a cohort sampled during active COVID-19. The CDR3 loop reads CASSGVGQGNYEQYF. The CDR3, as DNA: TGTGCCAGCAGTGGAGTGGGACAGGGGAACTACGAGCAGTACTTC.